These 8 T cell receptor beta chains were sequenced from one sample in a study of human T cells and chemical hapten exposure. Time point defined: patch test 1, 2 weeks after DPC sensitization. Treatment specified: therapeutic diphenylcyclopropenone sensitization with weekly scalp DPC. TCRdb re-analysed the RACE reads in MiXCR, keeping a single row per CDR3 protein. The repertoire consists of tens of thousands of distinct CDR3 sequences, with about 11% occurring once and the leading ten covering 2% to 2.5%. Sequenced material: whole blood, taken in connection with sensitization to the hapten diphenylcyclopropenone (DPC). These receptors all come from a man aged 40-49 years with alopecia areata. Some clones in this sample may be carry-over from other donors' samples.

This clonotype occurred a few times. The chain carries TRBV29-1 and TRBJ2-7, with 8 bases that match TRBD2. The CDR3 contains 16 residues. Germline V gene data show CDR1 as SQVTM and CDR2 as ANQGSEA. The J segment lost 3 bases and the V segment lost 4 bases, leaving 14 bases of the junction unmatched. The CDR3 nucleotides are TGCAGCGTTGCGGCCCAAGCTGGGACTAGTCACTACGAGCAGTACTTC. It translates to CSVAAQAGTSHYEQYF.

This clonotype was seen only a few times. The rearrangement joins TRBV6-5 to TRBJ2-3; 7 bases line up with TRBD2. Losses at the gene ends were 6 bases for V and 5 bases for J; bases not matched to a gene: 14. The length of the CDR3 is 16 residues. Germline CDR1 reads MNHEY; CDR2 reads SVGAGI. This CDR3 reads CASRPGLAERVDTQYF. The CDR3 coding sequence is TGTGCCAGCAGACCGGGCCTAGCGGAGAGGGTAGATACGCAGTATTTT.

The chain carries TRBV7-2 and TRBJ1-4; D is perhaps TRBD1 (6 bases). Germline V gene data show CDR1 as SGHTA and CDR2 as FQGNSA. The CDR3 totals 15 residues. Trimming left V 5 bases short and J 4 bases short, with 14 bases between. The CDR3 nucleotides read TGTGCCAGCAGCACACGACAGGCTCTTAATGAAAAACTGTTTTTT. It encodes CASSTRQALNEKLFF.

This clonotype was detected only a few times. The chain joins TRBV27 to TRBJ1-5; D might be TRBD1 (5 bases). Germline-derived CDR1 and CDR2 are MNHEY and SMNVEV (reference sequence). The V end lost 8 bases, the J end lost 8 bases, and 16 bases lay between the germline ends. The CDR3 loop spans 13 amino acids. The CDR3 is CASGTGSLEPQHF. In DNA form, the CDR3 reads TGTGCCAGCGGGACGGGTAGTCTGGAGCCCCAGCATTTT.

The V gene is TRBV7-9, the J gene TRBJ1-2; D gene unclear. The V and J ends lost 3 bases and 1 base respectively, with 9 bases between them. The CDR3 is made up of 14 amino acids. Germline lookup yields CDR1 SEHNR and CDR2 FQNEAQ (reference sequence). The CDR3 sequence is CASSLEGDNYGYTF. Here the CDR3 DNA reads TGTGCCAGCAGCTTGGAAGGAGATAACTATGGCTACACCTTC.

This clonotype was counted ten times or more. This chain uses TRBV30 with TRBJ2-7; D uncertain. This CDR3 is 12 amino acids long. Per germline, CDR1 GTSNPN and CDR2 SVGIG (reference sequence). Trimming cost V 3 bases and J 1 base, with 7 bases left between them. The CDR3 reads CAWSPTSYEQYF. The CDR3 DNA follows: TGTGCCTGGAGCCCTACTTCCTACGAGCAGTACTTC. Based on the CDR3 plus reference TRBV30 and TRBJ2-7, the full variable domain is SQTIHQWPATLVQPVGSPLSLECTVEGTSNPNLYWYRQAAGRGLQLLFYSVGIGQISSEVPQNLSASRPQDRQFILSSKKLLLSDSGFYLCAWSPTSYEQYFGPGTRLTVT.

This clonotype was seen ten or more times. V usage is TRBV5-5 and J usage is TRBJ2-2, with D unresolved. Trimming shortened V by 3 bases and J by 4 bases, and 7 bases separated the two germline ends. The CDR3 loop spans 13 amino acids. Germline-derived CDR1 and CDR2 are SGHKS and YYEKEE (reference sequence). In DNA form, the CDR3 reads TGTGCCAGCAGCTACCCCACCACCGGGGAGCTGTTTTTT. Its protein is CASSYPTTGELFF.

This clonotype was seen ten or more times. The chain combines TRBV20-1 with TRBJ2-7, with 14 bases identical to TRBD2. Germline-derived CDR1 and CDR2 are DFQATT and SNEGSKA (reference sequence). The V segment lost 0 bases and the J segment 5 bases; nucleotides outside the gene matches: 6. The CDR3 loop spans 16 amino acids. CDR3 region: CSARDKTSGRVDEQYV. CDR3 bases: TGCAGTGCTAGAGATAAGACTAGCGGGAGGGTGGACGAGCAGTACGTC.